This T cell receptor (beta chain) is from a study of blood T cell repertoires in COVID-19. The overall study: Samples representing acute and convalescent COVID-19 were sourced from the United States, Italy and Spain.

This CDR3 region has 13 residues. Germline CDR1 is MDHEN and CDR2 is SYDVKM. The V end lost 6 bases, the J end lost 4 bases, and 10 bases lay between the germline ends. Produced via immunoSEQ multiplex PCR; TCRdb's table is partial and in-frame only. The table has about 120,000 clones, roughly nine tenths seen once; the top ten hold 7.9%. The V gene is TRBV28, the J gene TRBJ1-3, with no clear D. The source material was peripheral blood. The receptor was derived from a man between 70 and 80 years old who had recovered from COVID-19. DNA of the CDR3: TGTGCCAGCAGGATTGGGCGAGGAAACACCATATATTTT. Translated, it gives CASRIGRGNTIYF.